This is a list of T cell receptor beta chains from one sample in a study of blood T cell repertoires in COVID-19. TCRdb's copy holds only in-frame clones and misses some; the assay was immunoSEQ multiplex PCR. The data hold fewer than 200,000 clones, with around 83% observed a single time. The sequenced sample was peripheral blood. The receptors derive from a woman between 70 and 85 years old who had recovered from COVID-19. Both conserved end residues are part of each CDR3. D genes are given only for firm matches. Not all rows give a size; the values are once, few, many and, for expanded clones, a class.

>TRBV4-1|TRBJ1-6|once|NA
CASSQEPQGSPLHF
TGCGCCAGCAGCCAGGAACCCCAGGGCTCACCCCTCCACTTT
>TRBV6-5|TRBJ2-1|once|TRBD1
CASRRQGYNEQFF
TGTGCCAGCAGACGACAGGGATACAATGAGCAGTTCTTC
>TRBV19|TRBJ2-3|NA|TRBD1
CASSPTGGRTDTQYF
TGTGCCAGTAGTCCAACAGGGGGCAGGACAGATACGCAGTATTTT
>TRBV6-2/TRBV6-3|TRBJ2-1|NA|NA
CASSYSWRNNEQFF
TGTGCCAGCAGTTATAGTTGGCGGAACAATGAGCAGTTCTTC
>TRBV5-1|TRBJ1-5|NA|NA
CASSPDSAVSRPQHF
TGCGCCAGCAGCCCGGACAGTGCCGTTAGCAGGCCCCAGCATTTT
>TRBV7-3|TRBJ2-3|many|NA
CASSRDILTDTQYF
TGTGCCAGCAGCCGCGACATACTCACAGATACGCAGTATTTT
>TRBV7-2|TRBJ1-2|NA|NA
CASSPNHGDGYTF
TGTGCCAGCAGCCCTAATCACGGGGATGGCTACACCTTC
>TRBV5-1|TRBJ2-7|few|TRBD1
CASSPDRLHEQYF
TGCGCCAGCAGCCCGGACAGGCTTCACGAGCAGTACTTC
>TRBV5-1|TRBJ1-1|NA|NA
CASSLGTRAEAFF
TGCGCCAGCAGCTTGGGGACGCGGGCTGAAGCTTTCTTT
>TRBV6-1|TRBJ1-2|NA|NA
CASSEGWRVGYTF
TGTGCCAGCAGTGAAGGGTGGAGGGTCGGCTACACCTTC